Below, 21 T cell receptor beta chains from the same sample are listed, as sequenced in a study of identical twins. TCRdb independently ran MiXCR on the 5' RACE reads; one entry per CDR3 protein. This sample has 450,000 or so distinct CDR3 sequences, with about 24% found just once. The same specimen was also included in a second study, on T cells expressing NK-cell markers.

The sample consisted of CD4+ T cells sorted from blood. Receptor source: a woman aged 18-29 years in good health.

The V call is TRBV10-3, the J call TRBJ1-2; the D is unclear. This CDR3 is built from 12 residues. Germline V CDR1 and CDR2: ENHRY, SYGVKD. Trimming removed 6 bases at V and 4 bases at J, with 9 bases between. The CDR3 region is CAISFSSYGYTF. DNA of the CDR3: TGTGCCATCAGCTTTTCGAGCTATGGCTACACCTTC.

CDR3 amino acids: CASSQAGTRGYF. The CDR3 coding sequence is TGTGCCAGCAGCCAAGCCGGGACTCGCGGGTATTTT. The rearrangement joins TRBV7-9 to TRBJ2-3; tentatively, D is TRBD2 (6 bases). The germline V gene has CDR1 SEHNR and CDR2 FQNEAQ (reference sequence). Trimming took 5 bases from V and 14 from J, leaving 17 bases between them. This CDR3 region has 12 residues.

The chain joins TRBV4-3 to TRBJ2-3, with D possibly being TRBD2 (5 bases). This CDR3 region has 14 residues. V was shortened by 0 bases and J by 5 bases, with 9 bases between the two germline ends. CDR1 is LGHNA and CDR2 is YSLEER in the germline V gene. CDR3: CASSQDRRGDTQYF. In DNA, the CDR3 is TGCGCCAGCAGCCAAGATCGCCGGGGAGATACGCAGTATTTT.

This clonotype has more than one count but fewer than ten. V gene TRBV5-1 combines with J gene TRBJ2-5; D gene ambiguous. V was trimmed by 3 bases and J by 5 bases, leaving 11 bases between them. CDR3 size: 13 residues. Germline V gene data show CDR1 as SGHRS and CDR2 as YFSETQ. CDR3 nucleotide sequence: TGCGCCAGCAGCTCACCGAGTGGCGAGACCCAGTACTTC. Its protein is CASSSPSGETQYF.

This chain joins TRBV6-1 and TRBJ2-1, with D perhaps TRBD1 (6 bases). Looked up from germline, CDR1 is MNHNS and CDR2 is SASEGT. CDR3 length: 15 residues. Trimming shortened V by 3 bases and J by 7 bases, and 16 bases separated the two germline ends. The CDR3 loop is CASSDLRTAANEQFF. The CDR3 nucleotides are TGTGCCAGCAGTGACCTAAGGACAGCCGCAAATGAGCAGTTCTTC.

The chain carries TRBV6-6 and TRBJ2-7; D is ambiguous. The V and J ends lost 4 bases and 2 bases respectively, with 9 bases between them. The germline gives CDR1 MNHNY, CDR2 SVGAGI (reference sequence). The CDR3 contains 13 residues. CDR3 residues: CASSLTRTYEQYF. The CDR3 region has the DNA TGTGCCAGCAGTTTGACACGAACCTACGAGCAGTACTTC.

The chain combines TRBV29-1 with TRBJ2-3, with a possible D match to TRBD2 (7 bases). Germline loops: CDR1 SQVTM, CDR2 ANQGSEA. This CDR3 has 15 amino acids. The V end lost 7 bases, the J end lost 2 bases, and 19 bases lay between the germline ends. As DNA, the CDR3 is TGCAGCGCCACTCCCGATGGGGGGGCCACAGATACGCAGTATTTT. It codes for CSATPDGGATDTQYF.

There are a few counts of this clonotype. The chain has TRBV7-2 and TRBJ2-7; maybe TRBD2 (7 bases). Trimming cost V 4 bases and J 0 bases, with 16 bases left between them. This CDR3 comprises 16 residues. CDR1 SGHTA and CDR2 FQGNSA come from the germline V gene. Here the CDR3 DNA reads TGTGCCAGCAGCTCCCATTGGGGGGGGCCCTCCTACGAGCAGTACTTC. This codes for CASSSHWGGPSYEQYF.

This clonotype was counted a few times. The chain combines TRBV20-1 with TRBJ2-1; a possible D gene is TRBD2 (5 bases). The CDR3 runs 13 residues. V lost 1 base to trimming and J lost 2 bases, with 6 bases between them. The germline V gene encodes CDR1 DFQATT and CDR2 SNEGSKA (reference sequence). CDR3 amino acids: CSARVGTYNEQFF. The CDR3 DNA is TGCAGTGCTAGAGTCGGGACCTACAATGAGCAGTTCTTC.

The V gene is TRBV25-1, the J gene TRBJ2-1; D is uncertain. CDR3 length: 17 amino acids. The germline V gene has CDR1 MGHDK and CDR2 SYGVNS. The germline V and J ends were trimmed by 8 bases and 0 bases, with 20 bases remaining between them. The CDR3 loop reads CASPPSGLQSSYNEQFF. CDR3 sequence (DNA): TGTGCCAGCCCCCCGAGTGGGCTACAGAGCTCCTACAATGAGCAGTTCTTC.

This chain joins TRBV12-3 or TRBV12-4 and TRBJ2-5; 9 bases are shared with TRBD2. After removal of 4 bases from V and 5 bases from J, the junction contained 8 bases not matched to a gene. This CDR3 contains 15 residues. In DNA form, the CDR3 reads TGTGCCAGCAGTTCCATAGCGCGGGGGGGGGAGACCCAGTACTTC. Its protein is CASSSIARGGETQYF.

This clonotype was seen a few times. The CDR3 here is CASSLRGIFTGELFF. The CDR3 nucleotides read TGTGCCAGCAGTTTACGGGGAATTTTCACCGGGGAGCTGTTTTTT. V usage is TRBV12-3 or TRBV12-4 and J usage is TRBJ2-2; D is possibly TRBD2 (5 bases). There are 15 residues in the CDR3. Trimming shortened V by 2 bases and J by 4 bases, and 11 bases separated the two germline ends.

A few counts support this clonotype. The rearrangement links TRBV6-2 or TRBV6-3 to TRBJ2-7; D call uncertain. CDR1 and CDR2 from the germline V gene are MNHEY and SVGEGT. The CDR3 consists of 12 residues. V gave up 2 bases and J gave up 0 bases, with 2 bases separating them. CDR3 residues: CASSYNSYEQYF. In nucleotides, the CDR3 is TGTGCCAGCAGTTACAACTCCTACGAGCAGTACTTC.

The chain carries TRBV12-3 or TRBV12-4 and TRBJ1-2, with D possibly TRBD1 on 6 matching bases. This CDR3 is built from 12 residues. V gave up 6 bases and J gave up 5 bases, with 10 bases separating them. The CDR3 nucleotides read TGTGCCAGCAGCGACAGGTTGTATGGCTACACCTTC. Its protein is CASSDRLYGYTF.

This clonotype was seen a handful of times. This chain joins TRBV7-9 and TRBJ2-1; D is undetermined. CDR3 length: 13 amino acids. CDR1 SEHNR and CDR2 FQNEAQ come from the germline V gene (reference sequence). V was shortened by 1 base and J by 10 bases, with 11 bases between the two germline ends. CDR3 protein: CASSLGALGEQFF. DNA of the CDR3: TGTGCCAGCAGCTTAGGGGCCCTCGGCGAGCAGTTCTTC.

The rearrangement uses TRBV4-3 and TRBJ2-1, with 9 positions matching TRBD1. The V gene end was trimmed by 3 bases and the J gene end by 15 bases; junction bases not matched to a gene: 12. The CDR3 has 14 residues. Germline loops: CDR1 LGHNA, CDR2 YSLEER. CDR3 sequence: CASSQGRWGTGLFF. For the CDR3, the DNA is TGCGCCAGCAGCCAGGGGAGGTGGGGGACAGGGCTGTTCTTC.

The chain has TRBV19 and TRBJ2-4, with D maybe TRBD2 (6 bases). Trimming removed 3 bases from V and 0 bases from J, with 18 bases in between. Germline lookup yields CDR1 LNHDA and CDR2 SQIVND (reference sequence). This CDR3 contains 18 residues. CDR3 nucleotides: TGTGCCAGTAGTATCGACGGAGGAGGGTGGGGAGCCAAAAACATTCAGTACTTC. Translated, it gives CASSIDGGGWGAKNIQYF.

This clonotype was seen a handful of times. This rearrangement joins TRBV6-1 to TRBJ2-1; 7 nucleotides line up with TRBD1. Germline V gene lookup returns CDR1 MNHNS and CDR2 SASEGT. Trimming took 10 bases from V and 6 from J; bases not matched to a gene: 9. The CDR3 contains 13 residues. CDR3 protein: CAIRTGLSNEQFF. The DNA of the CDR3 is TGTGCCATCCGGACAGGATTATCCAATGAGCAGTTCTTC.

The chain couples TRBV3-1 to TRBJ2-5, with 8 nucleotides matching TRBD1. The germline CDR1 and CDR2 sequences are LGHDT and YNNKEL (reference sequence). The CDR3 runs 14 residues. V trimming: 3 bases; J trimming: 2 bases; junction bases outside the gene matches: 2. The CDR3 reads CASSHRTGQETQYF. The CDR3 nucleotides read TGTGCCAGCAGCCATAGGACAGGGCAAGAGACCCAGTACTTC.

The chain is built from TRBV29-1 and TRBJ1-2; a possible D gene is TRBD1 (6 bases). With 2 bases removed from V and 6 bases from J, the gap between germline ends came to 16 bases. The CDR3 is made up of 14 amino acids. Germline V gives CDR1 SQVTM, CDR2 ANQGSEA. CDR3 nucleotides: TGCAGCGTTGAATTGACCTCAACAGGGAATGGCTACACCTTC. Translating it yields CSVELTSTGNGYTF.

The genes are TRBV6-2 or TRBV6-3 and TRBJ1-1, with D possibly matching TRBD1 (6 bases). V was shortened by 6 bases and J by 8 bases, with 13 bases between the two germline ends. CDR3 length equals 12 residues. Germline values: CDR1 MNHEY, CDR2 SVGEGT. CDR3 bases: TGTGCCAGCAGCCACAGGGTCTCCGAAGCTTTCTTT. Its translation: CASSHRVSEAFF.